One and the same sample provided the 25 T cell receptor beta chains below, sequenced in a study of CD8+CD57+ T cells in acquired aplastic anemia listed by TCRdb under 2018. The reads were generated on an Illumina HiSeq 2000. Profiling of TCR beta VDJ combinations and CDR3 sequences used genomic DNA as the template. In-frame beta chains were kept once TCRdb had trimmed the public reads at Q25 with fastp and called clones with MiXCR. Every CDR3 protein is listed once, alongside the most common genes and DNA of its rows. The sample profile shows some 280,000 distinct CDR3 sequences; roughly 50% of them were found once. The ten largest clones add up to 6.5% to 10% of the sample. What was sequenced was sorted CD4+, CD8+, or CD8+CD57+ T cells (not recorded which) from PBMCs. The receptors shown here come from a human donor with severe aplastic anemia or a healthy control (not recorded which).

In its sample, this clonotype was seen many times. This chain uses TRBV11-2 with TRBJ2-7, with D possibly TRBD2 on 6 matching bases. V lost 5 bases and J 1 base, leaving 15 bases between the germline ends. The CDR3 covers 15 residues. CDR1 is SGHAT and CDR2 is FQNNGV in the germline V gene. The CDR3 is CASSSHSGTSYEQYF. The CDR3 DNA reads TGTGCCAGCAGCAGCCACTCGGGGACTTCCTACGAGCAGTACTTC.

J is TRBJ1-6 and V is TRBV20-1; the match to TRBD1 covers 9 bases. The CDR3 has 14 residues. Germline V gene lookup returns CDR1 DFQATT and CDR2 SNEGSKA (reference sequence). The ends lost 6 bases at V and 10 bases at J; junction bases unmatched: 10. CDR3 sequence (DNA): TGCAGTGCACGGGGACAGGGAATAGGATCACCCCTCCACTTT. Translation gives CSARGQGIGSPLHF.

This rearrangement joins TRBV7-9 to TRBJ2-7; tentatively, D is TRBD1 (6 bases). V was pared by 6 bases and J by 6 bases, with 15 bases between. Germline loops: CDR1 SEHNR, CDR2 FQNEAQ (reference sequence). CDR3 size: 13 residues. The DNA of the CDR3 is TGTGCCAGCAGTTTGGCGACAGGTTCCGAGCAGTACTTC. Amino acids: CASSLATGSEQYF.

This clonotype has ten or more counts. The chain recombines TRBV6-6 with TRBJ1-5; D not certain. Trimming left V 6 bases short and J 1 base short, with 16 bases between. This CDR3 has 16 amino acids. CDR1 MNHNY and CDR2 SVGAGI come from the germline V gene (reference sequence). The DNA for the CDR3 is TGTGCCAGCAGGGGCGCCCAACTTGGGAGCAATCAGCCCCAGCATTTT. Translating gives CASRGAQLGSNQPQHF.

This clonotype was observed a single time. The rearrangement uses TRBV5-6 and TRBJ2-7; D assignment may be TRBD1 or TRBD2 (5 bases each). Looked up from germline, CDR1 is SGHDT and CDR2 is YYEEEE. V was clipped by 10 bases and J by 3 bases, with 17 bases between them. CDR3 size: 13 residues. The CDR3 is CAWSAGTLYEQYF. CDR3 bases: TGTGCCTGGAGTGCCGGGACGCTCTACGAGCAGTACTTC.

Many counts were recorded for this clonotype. The chain joins TRBV7-9 to TRBJ1-6; unclear D gene. V lost 4 bases and J lost 10, with 8 bases in between. The CDR3 sequence is 12 residues long. Germline lookup yields CDR1 SEHNR and CDR2 FQNEAQ (reference sequence). Here the CDR3 reads CASSSHSSPLHF. CDR3 coding DNA: TGTGCCAGCAGCTCACACTCATCACCCCTCCACTTT.

The chain joins TRBV5-1 to TRBJ2-1; 11 bases match TRBD2. The germline CDR1 and CDR2 sequences are SGHRS and YFSETQ. V lost 0 bases and J lost 8; bases outside the gene matches: 4. CDR3 length equals 15 residues. In DNA, the CDR3 is TGCGCCAGCAGCTTGGCCGGGACTAGCGGTCATGAGCAGTTCTTC. Translating it yields CASSLAGTSGHEQFF.

V gene TRBV20-1 combines with J gene TRBJ2-3, with TRBD2 identical over 9 bases. Germline CDR1 reads DFQATT; CDR2 reads SNEGSKA (reference sequence). The V segment lost 1 base and the J segment 2 bases; nucleotides outside the gene matches: 4. There are 15 residues in the CDR3. The CDR3 nucleotides are TGCAGTGCTAGAGGTCTAGCGGGACCCACAGATACGCAGTATTTT. It translates to CSARGLAGPTDTQYF.

The chain couples TRBV9 to TRBJ2-5; D unresolved. The CDR3 has 13 amino acids. The germline CDR1 and CDR2 sequences are SGDLS and YYNGEE. Trimming cost V 0 bases and J 3 bases, with 6 bases left between them. CDR3 in DNA: TGTGCCAGCAGCGTAGGTACAGAAGAGACCCAGTACTTC. Amino acid sequence: CASSVGTEETQYF.

For this clonotype: Compared with germline, one end of the junction differs, possibly owing to a read error. The V and J genes are TRBV5-1 and TRBJ2-5, with 12 bases identical to TRBD2. There are 16 residues in the CDR3. Per germline, CDR1 SGHRS and CDR2 YFSETQ. For the CDR3, the DNA is TGTGCCAGCAGCATCGGACTAGCGGGATCCGCGGAGACCCAGTACTTC. This translates into CASSIGLAGSAETQYF. Full variable domain (rest looked up from reference TRBV5-1 and TRBJ2-5): KAGVTQTPRYLIKTRGQQVTLSCSPISGHRSVSWYQQTPGQGLQFLFEYFSETQRNKGNFPGRFSGRQFSNSRSEMNVSTLELGDSALYLCASSIGLAGSAETQYFGPGTRLLVL.

The rearrangement uses TRBV2 and TRBJ2-1, with 9 bases lining up with TRBD2. The length of the CDR3 is 15 residues. After removal of 6 bases from V and 4 bases from J, the junction contained 7 bases not matched to a gene. The germline V gene encodes CDR1 SNHLY and CDR2 FYNNEI. This CDR3 reads CASRELAGNYNEQFF. The CDR3 region has the DNA TGTGCCAGCAGGGAACTAGCGGGCAATTACAATGAGCAGTTCTTC.

This clonotype was seen once. This CDR3 reads CSERDRGQKSYEQYF. CDR3 nucleotide sequence: TGCAGCGAGCGGGACAGGGGGCAAAAATCCTACGAGCAGTACTTC. This chain connects TRBV29-1 to TRBJ2-7; 12 positions match TRBD1. The J segment lost 1 base and the V segment lost 7 bases, leaving 8 bases of the junction unmatched. The length of the CDR3 is 15 residues. Per germline, CDR1 SQVTM and CDR2 ANQGSEA.

This clonotype was seen at least ten times. This chain joins TRBV20-1 and TRBJ2-7; 11 bases are a match to TRBD2. V was clipped by 1 base and J by 6 bases; unmatched bases: 2. The CDR3 extends over 13 amino acids. Germline V gives CDR1 DFQATT, CDR2 SNEGSKA (reference sequence). CDR3 loop: CSARVLAGGEQYF. The DNA for the CDR3 is TGCAGTGCTAGAGTTCTAGCGGGGGGCGAGCAGTACTTC.

The chain carries TRBV25-1 and TRBJ1-4; TRBD1 is a possible D gene (6 bases). This CDR3 region has 15 residues. Germline V CDR1 and CDR2: MGHDK, SYGVNS. V lost 4 bases to trimming and J lost 0 bases, with 9 bases between them. CDR3 region: CASSGTVATNEKLFF. The CDR3 bases are TGTGCCAGCAGTGGGACAGTTGCAACTAATGAAAAACTGTTTTTT.

The V call is TRBV15, the J call TRBJ1-5; D uncertain. Trimming pared 1 base from V and 5 bases from J, leaving 3 bases between. The CDR3 contains 12 residues. Germline V gene data show CDR1 as LNHNV and CDR2 as YYDKDF (reference sequence). The CDR3 is CATSRGDQPQHF. As DNA, the CDR3 is TGTGCCACCAGCAGAGGAGATCAGCCCCAGCATTTT.

The rearrangement uses TRBV15 and TRBJ2-1; the D is unclear. Germline lookup yields CDR1 LNHNV and CDR2 YYDKDF (reference sequence). This CDR3 comprises 14 residues. With 8 bases removed from V and 3 bases from J, the gap between germline ends came to 14 bases. In DNA, the CDR3 is TGTGCCACCGTCCCCGAAAATGGCTACAATGAGCAGTTCTTC. It translates to CATVPENGYNEQFF.

The V call is TRBV5-1, the J call TRBJ2-7, with 13 bases that match TRBD2. After removal of 0 bases from V and 4 bases from J, the junction contained 1 base not matched to a gene. Germline CDR1 and CDR2: SGHRS and YFSETQ. This CDR3 comprises 15 residues. CDR3 sequence: CASSLELAGGYEQYF. The CDR3 coding sequence is TGCGCCAGCAGCTTGGAACTAGCGGGAGGGTACGAGCAGTACTTC.

This clonotype showed up just a few times. This chain joins TRBV20-1 and TRBJ2-3, with no clear D. This CDR3 region has 12 residues. Trimming stripped 0 bases from V and 14 bases from J, with 15 bases between. CDR1 DFQATT and CDR2 SNEGSKA come from the germline V gene (reference sequence). Here the CDR3 reads CSARDRIQDWYF. DNA for the CDR3: TGCAGTGCTAGAGATCGGATTCAAGATTGGTATTTT.

This clonotype was found once. The V gene is TRBV14, the J gene TRBJ2-7, with a possible D match to TRBD1 (5 bases). V gave up 1 base and J gave up 3 bases, with 13 bases separating them. The CDR3 has 15 amino acids. Looked up from germline, CDR1 is SGHDN and CDR2 is FVKESK. The CDR3 DNA is TGTGCCAGCAGCCAAGGGGGCAGCGCTCACTACGAGCAGTACTTC. Translated: CASSQGGSAHYEQYF.

V usage is TRBV7-9 and J usage is TRBJ1-4; possible D gene TRBD1, 5 bases. This CDR3 has 15 amino acids. Between the trimmed V and J ends, which lost 1 base and 7 bases, there was a span of 13 bases. The germline gives CDR1 SEHNR, CDR2 FQNEAQ (reference sequence). CDR3 sequence: CASSLEGDWGEKLFF. The CDR3 bases are TGTGCCAGCAGCTTAGAAGGGGATTGGGGTGAAAAACTGTTTTTT.

This clonotype was found a few times. This chain links TRBV15 with TRBJ2-7; 12 bases line up with TRBD2. Per germline, CDR1 LNHNV and CDR2 YYDKDF (reference sequence). This CDR3 has 15 amino acids. The V segment lost 0 bases and the J segment 3 bases; nucleotides outside the gene matches: 0. DNA of the CDR3: TGTGCCACCAGCAGAGAACTAGCGGGAGGCTACGAGCAGTACTTC. Protein product: CATSRELAGGYEQYF.

This clonotype was seen a few times. The CDR3: CASSDTSTDTQYF. The DNA of the CDR3 is TGTGCCAGCAGCGATACTAGCACAGATACGCAGTATTTT. The rearrangement uses TRBV7-9 and TRBJ2-3; D is unclear. CDR1 is SEHNR, CDR2 FQNEAQ, per germline (reference sequence). The CDR3 has 13 residues. V shed 5 bases and J shed 0 bases, with 6 bases lying between them.

This clonotype has a count of ten or more. This chain joins TRBV20-1 and TRBJ2-1; the D gene could be TRBD1 or TRBD2 (5 bases each). The CDR3 covers 15 residues. Looked up from germline, CDR1 is DFQATT and CDR2 is SNEGSKA (reference sequence). The V gene lost 2 bases and the J gene lost 6 bases, with 17 bases spanning the gap. Written as DNA, the CDR3 is TGCAGTGCTAGAAATAGGGAGACAGACTTCAATGAGCAGTTCTTC. It yields the protein CSARNRETDFNEQFF.

The V gene is TRBV24-1, the J gene TRBJ2-7; 10 bases fit TRBD2. Trimming removed 3 bases from V and 7 bases from J; junction bases left unmatched: 8. Germline V CDR1 and CDR2: KGHDR, SFDVKD. The CDR3 contains 15 residues. In DNA, the CDR3 is TGTGCCACCAGTGATAGAGCGGGAGGGCCGCGGGAGCAGTACTTC. Its translation is CATSDRAGGPREQYF.

This clonotype has a count of ten or more. The gene calls are TRBV6-1 and TRBJ2-7; D is possibly TRBD1 or TRBD2 (5 bases each). Germline loops: CDR1 MNHNS, CDR2 SASEGT. CDR3 length: 14 residues. Trimming pared 4 bases from V and 3 bases from J, leaving 13 bases between. In DNA, the CDR3 is TGTGCCAGCAGTGTACGGGACCGCGGCTACGAGCAGTACTTC. This gives the protein CASSVRDRGYEQYF.